A few counts support the clone carrying this TCR beta chain. The CDR3 carries no conserved terminal phenylalanine or tryptophan, so it likely arises from a read error. The DNA is left out, because the CDR3 cannot be placed on it with certainty; the CDR3 is given as TCRdb lists it. TCR sequencing used cDNA made by reverse transcription of extracted RNA. Profiled with immunoSEQ multiplex PCR; TCRdb holds only in-frame clones, not every one. The sample holds 100,000 to 140,000 clones; roughly 84% are singletons and the top ten take about 24%. The data originate from a study of CD8+ T cells in alopecia areata. The CDR3 length is 14 residues, termini included. Looked up from germline, CDR1 is MRHNA and CDR2 is SNTAGT. Treatment described: oral pan-JAK inhibitor, 5-10 mg twice daily.

The TCR comes from a human donor with alopecia areata. The V gene is TRBV6-4, the J gene TRBJ2-3. The sample in question was CD8+ T cells sorted from blood, obtained at week 24, from a patient treated with tofacitinib. The CDR3 loop is CASSEATSTVPKGL.